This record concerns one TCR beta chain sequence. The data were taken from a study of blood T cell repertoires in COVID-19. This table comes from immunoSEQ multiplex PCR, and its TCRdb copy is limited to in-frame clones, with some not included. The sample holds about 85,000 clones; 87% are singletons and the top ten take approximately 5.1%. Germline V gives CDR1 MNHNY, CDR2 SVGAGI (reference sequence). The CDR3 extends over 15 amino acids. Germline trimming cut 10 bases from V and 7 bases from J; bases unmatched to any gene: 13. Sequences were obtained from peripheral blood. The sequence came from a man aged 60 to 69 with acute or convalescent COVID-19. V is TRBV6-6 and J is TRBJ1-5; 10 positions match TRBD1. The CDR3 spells CATHDRGRSEQPQHF. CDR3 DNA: TGTGCCACCCACGACAGGGGGCGCTCAGAACAGCCCCAGCATTTT.